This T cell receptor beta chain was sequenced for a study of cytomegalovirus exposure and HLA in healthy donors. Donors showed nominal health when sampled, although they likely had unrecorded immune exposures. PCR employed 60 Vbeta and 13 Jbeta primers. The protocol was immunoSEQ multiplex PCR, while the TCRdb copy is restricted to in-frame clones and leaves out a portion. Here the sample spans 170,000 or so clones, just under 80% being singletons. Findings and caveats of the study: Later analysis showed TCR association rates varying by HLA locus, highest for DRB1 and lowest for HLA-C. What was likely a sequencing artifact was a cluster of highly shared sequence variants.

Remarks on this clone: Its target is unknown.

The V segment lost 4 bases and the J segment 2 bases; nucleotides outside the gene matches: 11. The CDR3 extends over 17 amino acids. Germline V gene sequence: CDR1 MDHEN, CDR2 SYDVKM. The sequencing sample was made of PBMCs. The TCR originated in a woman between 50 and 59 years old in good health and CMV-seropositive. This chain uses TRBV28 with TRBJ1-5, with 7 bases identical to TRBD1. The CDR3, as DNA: TGTGCCAGCAGTTCCCTTAACAGGGGAGATGGCAATCAGCCCCAGCATTTT. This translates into CASSSLNRGDGNQPQHF.